Listed here is a single TCR beta chain. It lacks a known antigen. Base quality data are lacking; no much larger clone is found one base away. The entry originates in a study of blood T cell repertoires in COVID-19 (dated by TCRdb to 2020 to 2021). In the study overall: Samples from collaborators originated in the United States, Italy and Spain and spanned both the acute and convalescent phases of COVID-19. Subjects who had been exposed to COVID-19, were actively infected with it, or had recovered from it provided the deeply sampled blood TCRbeta repertoires that made up the dataset. Samples came from the ongoing ImmuneRACE study (first 160 participants) plus 1,254 subjects from 6 global collaborators. A de-identified subject ID, COVID-19 status, age in years and sex were almost always included in the sample metadata. The material from the prospective study consisted of cDNA or gDNA derived from T cells, B-cell-depleted T cells, or PBMCs. Where available, HLA class I and class II types were taken from metadata supplied by the sample provider and were not determined by assay-based typing. A freely available public database, intended as a resource for researchers studying the immune response to SARS-CoV-2, is where the repertoires were released. Summary of the overall study and its limitations: Clinical and demographic metadata were provided uncurated, with the amount varying by source and participant.

For this chain, trimming is 3 bases at the V end and 6 bases at the J end, and the number of junction bases without a gene match is 3. Measured from the cysteine to the phenylalanine, the CDR3 is 14 residues long. This entry keeps only the CDR3 DNA: 42 bases, framed from base 1. CDR1 and CDR2 were assigned from the germline V gene (reference sequence) as SGHNT and YYREEE. TCRbeta CDR3 regions were amplified from genomic DNA using the immunoSEQ Assay, a bias-controlled multiplex PCR. The authors' pipeline ran thus. Within the assay, amplification of reference gene primers was used to estimate how many nucleated cells each sample contained. To quantify the absolute abundance of each unique TCRbeta CDR3 rearrangement, sequence reads were collapsed and filtered. For each sample, productive Simpson clonality was calculated by taking the square root of Simpson's diversity index across productive rearrangements. TCRdb's version of the immuneACCESS table is confined to in-frame rearrangements and falls short of the full clone set. An unresolved V gene accounts for under half of the shortfall where checked; the remainder is of unknown origin. For V, J and clone size, that table is used; D and trimming come from the DNA. The sample data list under 250,000 clones, and about 89% of these were observed just once. The ten largest clones take up about 1.6% of the sample.

Samples from volunteer blood donors who had recovered from COVID-19 were contributed by a second Seattle source. The collaborating institutions used their own protocols to collect whole blood in K2EDTA tubes. For TCRbeta analysis, collaborator samples were shipped as frozen whole blood, as isolated PBMCs, or as DNA extracted from either sample type. The sample consisted of peripheral blood. This receptor was identified in a woman aged 60-75 years who had recovered from COVID-19. In this chain, TRBV5-4 is recombined with TRBJ2-3, with 11 central nucleotides matching TRBD1. The nucleotides read TGTGCCAGCAGCTGGGACAGGGGGTCGGATACGCAGTATTTT. It encodes CASSWDRGSDTQYF.